This paragraph covers one T cell receptor beta chain sequence. The CDR3 contains 18 residues. V was shortened by 7 bases and J by 2 bases, with 23 bases between the two germline ends. Looked up from germline, CDR1 is MDHEN and CDR2 is SYDVKM. Method: immunoSEQ multiplex PCR; TCRdb's copy keeps in-frame clones and lacks some. This sample has tens of thousands of clones, with 94% found just once. This specimen belongs to a study of cytomegalovirus exposure and HLA in healthy donors. This clonotype was sampled from a woman aged 18-30 years in good health and CMV-seronegative. This chain uses TRBV28 with TRBJ2-2, with D unclear. Sample: PBMCs. CDR3 loop: CASNSFVFKHDNTGELFF. The CDR3 nucleotides are TGTGCCAGCAACAGTTTCGTGTTCAAGCATGATAACACCGGGGAGCTGTTTTTT. The full variable domain, in which reference TRBV28 and TRBJ2-2 provide the parts outside the CDR3, is DVKVTQSSRYLVKRTGEKVFLECVQDMDHENMFWYRQDPGLGLRLIYFSYDVKMKEKGDIPEGYSVSREKKERFSLILESASTNQTSMYLCASNSFVFKHDNTGELFFGEGSRLTVL.